Sequencing of this T cell receptor beta chain was carried out in a study of T-cell memory formation after mild COVID-19. V was clipped by 2 bases and J by 2 bases; unmatched bases: 2. CDR1 is KGHSH, CDR2 LQKENI, per germline. The CDR3 is made up of 15 amino acids. Study observations and caveats: Confirmation was lacking for SARS-CoV-2 specificity of second-wave clones that peaked on day 37.

Constant-segment primers were used for 5'RACE, and the resulting TCR alpha and TCR beta cDNA libraries carried sample barcodes and UMIs. TCRdb reprocessed the 5' RACE reads with MiXCR, giving one entry per CDR3 protein. The sample shows approximately 350,000 distinct CDR3 sequences, 25% to 30% of them seen only once. This clonotype was detected a few times. Its antigen is not known. The sample taken for sequencing was PBMCs or a T cell subset sorted from them (not recorded which). The clonotype was recovered from an adult woman who had mild COVID-19 (a few samples of this study predate the infection). Cell type and time point are not known. The chain couples TRBV18 to TRBJ1-5; TRBD1 matches at 8 bases. The CDR3 reads CASSPADRGNQPQHF. In DNA, the CDR3 is TGTGCCAGCTCACCAGCGGACAGGGGCAATCAGCCCCAGCATTTT.